The 5 T cell receptor beta chains presented below share a single source sample, sequenced in a study of CD8+CD57+ T cells in acquired aplastic anemia. The TCR beta profiling, which covered VDJ combination and CDR3 sequence, was carried out using genomic DNA as the template. MiXCR, run by TCRdb on the reads, gives a single entry per CDR3 protein. The sample includes just over 150,000 distinct CDR3 sequences, 40% to 60% seen only once; the top ten take about 31%. Whoever was chosen for sequencing had shown CD8+CD57+ cell expansion by flow cytometry. Sequencing was performed on sorted CD4+, CD8+, or CD8+CD57+ T cells (not recorded which) from PBMCs. These receptors originate from a human donor with aplastic anemia.

This clonotype was picked up many times. The chain combines TRBV4-1 with TRBJ2-5, with TRBD2 matching over 8 bases. This CDR3 spans 17 amino acids. With 4 bases clipped from V and 6 bases from J, the junction kept 16 bases outside the gene matches. Germline CDR1 and CDR2: MGHRA and YSYEKL. CDR3 bases: TGCGCCAGCAGCCTCCAGAGGGAGAGCGGGAGAGGAAAGACCCAGTACTTC. Its translation is CASSLQRESGRGKTQYF.

The sample holds many counts of this clonotype. The rearrangement links TRBV6-5 to TRBJ2-7; 12 bases agree with TRBD2. Trimming at V came to 6 bases and at J to 2 bases, leaving 5 bases not matched to a gene. The CDR3 extends over 15 amino acids. Germline V gene data show CDR1 as MNHEY and CDR2 as SVGAGI. This chain's CDR3 is CASSQLAGGAYEQYF. For the CDR3, the DNA is TGTGCCAGCAGCCAACTAGCGGGAGGCGCCTACGAGCAGTACTTC.

V is TRBV10-3 and J is TRBJ2-1; D may be TRBD1 (6 bases). The CDR3 totals 12 residues. The germline gives CDR1 ENHRY, CDR2 SYGVKD. Trimming shortened V by 10 bases and J by 10 bases, and 17 bases separated the two germline ends. The CDR3 reads CASNITGTEQFF. CDR3 nucleotides: TGTGCCAGCAATATTACCGGGACAGAGCAGTTCTTC.

This clonotype was picked up many times. The CDR3 region is CASSQAEYSNQPQHF. DNA for the CDR3: TGCGCCAGCAGCCAAGCAGAGTATAGCAATCAGCCCCAGCATTTT. The chain employs TRBV4-1 and TRBJ1-5; no definite D call. Trimming removed 1 base from V and 0 bases from J, with 7 bases in between. This CDR3 is 15 amino acids long. Looked up from germline, CDR1 is MGHRA and CDR2 is YSYEKL.

As to this clonotype: A much larger clone lies a single base off, so this may be a read error. The chain links TRBV12-5 to TRBJ1-2, with 9 bases aligning to TRBD1. The CDR3 runs to 14 residues. Germline V gives CDR1 LGHNT, CDR2 FRNRAP. CDR3 sequence reads: CASDLGTGNYGYTF. The CDR3 bases are TGTGCTAGTGATTTGGGGACAGGGAACTATGGCTACACCTTC.